This entry lists 29 T cell receptor beta chains sequenced from one sample in a study of blood T cells in healthy people across ages. It was with a sample-barcoded 5' primer and a J-beta primer mix that a second PCR of about 6 to 11 cycles was run. TCRdb analysed the 5' RACE reads with MiXCR anew, one entry per CDR3 protein. The repertoire holds around 1.7 million distinct CDR3 sequences, roughly 27% seen once, with roughly 8% in the top ten. Specimen: blood. Source of these receptors: a woman aged 30 to 39 in good health.

The J gene is TRBJ2-3, the V gene TRBV15; 8 bases fit TRBD2. This CDR3 has 15 amino acids. In germline, CDR1 is LNHNV, CDR2 YYDKDF (reference sequence). Trimming cost V 1 base and J 6 bases; bases outside gene matches: 6. This CDR3 is CATSRAGGFKDTQYF. The CDR3 nucleotides are TGTGCCACCAGCAGAGCGGGAGGGTTCAAGGATACGCAGTATTTT.

This clonotype was recorded at least ten times. This chain joins TRBV12-3 or TRBV12-4 and TRBJ2-7; possibly TRBD1 for D (6 bases). V was clipped by 2 bases and J by 3 bases, with 8 bases between them. This CDR3 region has 13 residues. In DNA, the CDR3 is TGTGCCAGCAGTTTACTGGACAGCTACGAGCAGTACTTC. It translates to CASSLLDSYEQYF.

This clonotype was observed at least ten times. The V and J genes are TRBV9 and TRBJ2-1, with TRBD2 matching 14 bases. The CDR3 spans 15 residues. The germline V gene has CDR1 SGDLS and CDR2 YYNGEE. After removal of 2 bases from V and 6 bases from J, the junction contained 1 base not matched to a gene. Here the CDR3 reads CASSVGTSGGNEQFF. The CDR3 DNA is TGTGCCAGCAGCGTGGGGACTAGCGGGGGCAATGAGCAGTTCTTC.

J is TRBJ2-1 and V is TRBV12-3 or TRBV12-4, with TRBD2 identical over 9 bases. The CDR3 loop spans 14 amino acids. V was pared by 6 bases and J by 9 bases, with 9 bases of the junction left unmatched. The CDR3 loop is CASRPGLANGEQFF. Here the CDR3 DNA reads TGTGCCAGCAGACCGGGACTAGCAAACGGTGAGCAGTTCTTC.

V usage is TRBV7-8 and J usage is TRBJ1-1, with TRBD1 identical over 8 bases. The V segment lost 6 bases and the J segment 5 bases; nucleotides outside the gene matches: 8. CDR1 and CDR2 from the germline V gene are SGHVS and FQNEAQ. The CDR3 length is 14 residues. The chain's CDR3 is CASRQQGGVTEAFF. The CDR3 region has the DNA TGTGCCAGCAGGCAACAGGGGGGAGTAACTGAAGCTTTCTTT.

This clonotype has just a few counts. The CDR3 reads CASSGLANSYEQYF. CDR3 nucleotide sequence: TGTGCCAGCAGTGGACTAGCGAACTCCTACGAGCAGTACTTC. V usage is TRBV2 and J usage is TRBJ2-7; TRBD2 matches 8 bases. J was trimmed by 0 bases and V by 4 bases; bases with no gene match: 2. This CDR3 is built from 14 residues. Germline lookup yields CDR1 SNHLY and CDR2 FYNNEI.

This clonotype was observed a few times. V gene TRBV5-1 combines with J gene TRBJ2-3; D not certain. CDR1 is SGHRS, CDR2 YFSETQ, per germline. Trimming removed 0 bases at V and 0 bases at J, with 17 bases between. This CDR3 is 18 amino acids long. DNA of the CDR3: TGCGCCAGCAGCTTGGCCTGGGCCGGAGCTTTTAGCACAGATACGCAGTATTTT. This translates into CASSLAWAGAFSTDTQYF.

The chain recombines TRBV7-9 with TRBJ2-7; no definite D call. Germline V gives CDR1 SEHNR, CDR2 FQNEAQ (reference sequence). V dropped 5 bases and J dropped 4 bases, with 12 bases sitting between them. There are 13 residues in the CDR3. The CDR3 nucleotides read TGTGCCAGCAGCCCTAGTGAAAGTTACGAGCAGTACTTC. Translated: CASSPSESYEQYF.

This clonotype appeared a single time. The chain links TRBV12-3 or TRBV12-4 to TRBJ1-2, with 8 bases lining up with TRBD1. The J segment lost 0 bases and the V segment lost 7 bases, leaving 4 bases of the junction unmatched. CDR3 size: 14 residues. CDR3 sequence (DNA): TGTGCCAGCAATCTGGGACAGGCTAACTATGGCTACACCTTC. This translates into CASNLGQANYGYTF.

In its sample, this clonotype was seen many times. V usage is TRBV29-1 and J usage is TRBJ1-1; a possible D gene is TRBD1 (6 bases). Germline V gene sequence: CDR1 SQVTM, CDR2 ANQGSEA. V dropped 6 bases and J dropped 4 bases, with 15 bases sitting between them. CDR3 length equals 13 residues. CDR3 nucleotides: TGCAGCGTACCACAGGGAGGGGGCACTGAAGCTTTCTTT. Protein product: CSVPQGGGTEAFF.

Many counts were recorded for this clonotype. This rearrangement joins TRBV3-1 to TRBJ2-1; D gene unclear. V lost 7 bases and J lost 0, with 10 bases in between. The CDR3 loop spans 14 amino acids. Germline-derived CDR1 and CDR2 are LGHDT and YNNKEL (reference sequence). CDR3 coding DNA: TGTGCCAGCACTCTATCGAGCTCCTACAATGAGCAGTTCTTC. As protein: CASTLSSSYNEQFF.

The J gene is TRBJ2-1, the V gene TRBV2; D is possibly TRBD1 (6 bases). The J call is doubtful: the DNA matches TRBJ2-7 better. This CDR3 is built from 12 residues. Germline-derived CDR1 and CDR2 are SNHLY and FYNNEI. The CDR3 DNA reads TGTGCCAGCACCCCAGGGGTGCAGGAGCAGTACTTC. This translates into CASTPGVQEQYF.

This clonotype was detected only a few times. The genes are TRBV18 and TRBJ2-2; no clear D. Trimming pared 5 bases from V and 1 base from J, leaving 20 bases between. CDR3 length: 18 amino acids. Germline values: CDR1 KGHSH, CDR2 LQKENI. The CDR3: CASSSIPPGPWNTGELFF. As DNA, the CDR3 is TGTGCCAGCTCATCCATCCCTCCCGGGCCGTGGAACACCGGGGAGCTGTTTTTT.

This clonotype was observed a handful of times. The V and J genes are TRBV20-1 and TRBJ1-2, with D possibly matching TRBD1 (5 bases). The V and J ends lost 0 bases and 3 bases respectively, with 11 bases between them. Germline V gene data show CDR1 as DFQATT and CDR2 as SNEGSKA (reference sequence). The CDR3 consists of 14 residues. The CDR3 nucleotides are TGCAGTGCTAGAGATCGGGGACGGCACTATGGCTACACCTTC. Protein sequence: CSARDRGRHYGYTF.

Remarks on this clonotype: This sequence may be a read error, since a much larger clone differs from it by one base. V and J are TRBV12-3 or TRBV12-4 and TRBJ2-1, with D maybe TRBD1 (6 bases). This CDR3 has 12 amino acids. The CDR3 nucleotides read TGTGCCAGCAGTACCCGACAGGACGAGCAGGACTTC. This codes for CASSTRQDEQDF.

This clonotype was found many times. J is TRBJ2-5 and V is TRBV10-3, with D maybe TRBD2 (6 bases). CDR3 length equals 14 residues. Trimming stripped 2 bases from V and 5 bases from J, with 12 bases between. Germline assignment: CDR1 ENHRY and CDR2 SYGVKD. The CDR3 sequence is CAISEGGREETQYF. CDR3 DNA: TGTGCCATCAGTGAGGGGGGGAGAGAGGAGACCCAGTACTTC.

The genes are TRBV6-1 and TRBJ2-3; D is ambiguous. In germline, CDR1 is MNHNS, CDR2 SASEGT. The CDR3 runs to 13 residues. The V gene lost 0 bases and the J gene lost 5 bases, with 6 bases spanning the gap. CDR3 loop: CASSEALGDTQYF. CDR3 coding DNA: TGTGCCAGCAGTGAAGCATTAGGAGATACGCAGTATTTT.

V gene TRBV9 combines with J gene TRBJ2-5; D is possibly TRBD2 (5 bases). The CDR3 runs to 15 residues. Germline V gene lookup returns CDR1 SGDLS and CDR2 YYNGEE. Trimming pared 2 bases from V and 1 base from J, leaving 12 bases between. The chain's CDR3 is CASSVEGLTQETQYF. The CDR3 nucleotides are TGTGCCAGCAGCGTGGAAGGACTCACCCAAGAGACCCAGTACTTC.

This clonotype was counted at least ten times. V and J are TRBV6-5 and TRBJ2-5, with 11 bases matching TRBD2. V was clipped by 6 bases and J by 1 base; unmatched bases: 7. This CDR3 spans 16 amino acids. CDR1 is MNHEY and CDR2 is SVGAGI in the germline V gene. This CDR3 is CASSPLLAGGQETQYF. For the CDR3, the DNA is TGTGCCAGCAGCCCCCTGCTAGCGGGGGGCCAAGAGACCCAGTACTTC.

This clonotype has a handful of counts. The chain has TRBV24-1 and TRBJ2-3; no clear D. The CDR3 has 13 residues. The V end was cut by 3 bases, the J end by 6 bases, with 9 bases between. Germline assignment: CDR1 KGHDR and CDR2 SFDVKD. The DNA for the CDR3 is TGTGCCACCAGTGATCCAACATGGGATACGCAGTATTTT. Its translation: CATSDPTWDTQYF.

A note on this clonotype: A much more abundant neighbour one base away suggests this may be a read error. This chain joins TRBV12-3 or TRBV12-4 and TRBJ2-7; 7 nucleotides align to TRBD2. The DNA end is a closer match to TRBJ2-5, so the J assignment may be wrong. CDR3 size: 14 residues. For the CDR3, the DNA is TGTGCCAGCAATCCTCCTAGCGGAAAAGAGACCCAGTACTTC. It yields the protein CASNPPSGKETQYF.

This clonotype appeared many times. The chain joins TRBV5-4 to TRBJ2-5; 7 bases align to TRBD2. From germline, CDR1 is SGHNT and CDR2 YYREEE (reference sequence). Trimming cost V 0 bases and J 6 bases; bases outside gene matches: 2. The CDR3 consists of 13 residues. CDR3 region: CASSLERDQTQYF. The CDR3 DNA sequence: TGTGCCAGCAGCTTGGAGCGGGATCAGACCCAGTACTTC.

Many counts were recorded for this clonotype. The J gene is TRBJ2-1, the V gene TRBV29-1; D gene unclear. CDR1 and CDR2 from the germline V gene are SQVTM and ANQGSEA. V shed 5 bases and J shed 8 bases, with 13 bases lying between them. The CDR3 has 12 residues. The CDR3 DNA follows: TGCAGCGTTATGGCTAGTTCGCATGAGCAGTTCTTC. Its protein product is CSVMASSHEQFF.

A few counts support this clonotype. This chain links TRBV20-1 with TRBJ2-7; TRBD2 agrees at 7 bases. CDR3 length equals 15 residues. Trimming took 0 bases from V and 7 from J; bases not matched to a gene: 12. Germline CDR1 and CDR2: DFQATT and SNEGSKA (reference sequence). In DNA, the CDR3 is TGCAGTGCTAGAGATGGTTTCGCGGGAGCAGGGGAGCAGTACTTC. Protein sequence: CSARDGFAGAGEQYF.

Points on this clonotype: The junction shows a germline mismatch at one end, possibly a read error. The chain combines TRBV3-1 with TRBJ2-5; 7 bases map to TRBD1. The CDR3 runs 14 residues. The germline V gene encodes CDR1 LGHDT and CDR2 YNNKEL (reference sequence). CDR3 sequence (DNA): TGTGCCAGCGGCCAAGTAGGGGGCCGGGAGACCCAGTACTTC. Its protein is CASGQVGGRETQYF.

A note on this clonotype: At one end the junction does not follow the germline gene, possibly because of a read error. The chain joins TRBV12-3 or TRBV12-4 to TRBJ1-5; D remains unclear. This CDR3 is built from 14 residues. As DNA, the CDR3 is TGTGCCGGCAGTTTGCTGGGCGGGAATCAGCCCCAGCATTTT. It is translated as CAGSLLGGNQPQHF.

The chain links TRBV12-3 or TRBV12-4 to TRBJ2-5, with 9 nucleotides matching TRBD2. This CDR3 spans 16 amino acids. The junction had 10 bases not matched to a gene; V was cut back by 3 bases and J by 5 bases. The CDR3 here is CASSLDRAGGLETQYF. CDR3 sequence (DNA): TGTGCCAGCAGTTTGGATCGGGCGGGGGGGCTCGAGACCCAGTACTTC.

The chain joins TRBV5-3 to TRBJ1-2; D is unresolved. TRBV5-3 is recorded as an ORF, its role being uncertain. This CDR3 spans 13 amino acids. V was trimmed by 5 bases and J by 2 bases, leaving 10 bases between them. The CDR3 here is CARRGYQNYGYTF. CDR3 bases: TGTGCCAGAAGGGGATATCAAAACTATGGCTACACCTTC.

This clonotype was picked up many times. This chain uses TRBV5-1 with TRBJ2-5; either TRBD1 or TRBD2 may fit D (5 bases each). The CDR3 loop spans 13 amino acids. Trimming removed 2 bases from V and 3 bases from J, with 8 bases in between. Germline V gives CDR1 SGHRS, CDR2 YFSETQ. The CDR3 region is CASSFQGEETQYF. DNA of the CDR3: TGCGCCAGCAGCTTCCAGGGAGAAGAGACCCAGTACTTC.